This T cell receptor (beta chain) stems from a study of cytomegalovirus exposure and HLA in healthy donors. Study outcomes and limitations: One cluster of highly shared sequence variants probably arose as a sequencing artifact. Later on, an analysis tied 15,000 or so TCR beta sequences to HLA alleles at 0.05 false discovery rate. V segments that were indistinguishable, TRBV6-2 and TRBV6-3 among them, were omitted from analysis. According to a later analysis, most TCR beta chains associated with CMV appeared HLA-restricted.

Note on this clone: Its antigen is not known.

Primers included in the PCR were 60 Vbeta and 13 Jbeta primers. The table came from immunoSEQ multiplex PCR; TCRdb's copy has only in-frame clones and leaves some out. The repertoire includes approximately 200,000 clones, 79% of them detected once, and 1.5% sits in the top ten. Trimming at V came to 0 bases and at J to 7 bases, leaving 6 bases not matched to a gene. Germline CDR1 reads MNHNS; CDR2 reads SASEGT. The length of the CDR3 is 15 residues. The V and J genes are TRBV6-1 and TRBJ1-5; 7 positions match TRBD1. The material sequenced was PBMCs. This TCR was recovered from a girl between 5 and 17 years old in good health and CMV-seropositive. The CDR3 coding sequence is TGTGCCAGCAGTGAAGCGATAGGGGGCGGGCAGCCCCAGCATTTT. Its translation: CASSEAIGGGQPQHF.